These 11 T cell receptor beta chains were sequenced from one sample in a study of shared clonotypes between healthy human individuals. Data came from immunoSEQ multiplex PCR; TCRdb stores just in-frame clones and leaves some out. In the table there are about 470,000 clones, 79% of which are singletons. Sequencing was done on a sample of PBMCs. All receptors derive from a woman aged 40 to 55 in good health. Some clones in this sample may be carry-over from other donors' samples.

This chain uses TRBV19 with TRBJ2-3; 14 nucleotides align to TRBD2. Germline CDR1 and CDR2: LNHDA and SQIVND (reference sequence). CDR3 length equals 14 residues. With V trimmed by 9 bases and J by 6 bases, 5 bases remained unmatched. The CDR3 sequence: CASGTSGSADTQYF. CDR3 bases: TGTGCCAGCGGGACTAGCGGGAGCGCGGATACGCAGTATTTT.

V usage is TRBV6-4 and J usage is TRBJ1-1; weak D call: TRBD1 (6 bases). V shed 0 bases and J shed 8 bases, with 13 bases lying between them. Germline CDR1 and CDR2: MRHNA and SNTAGT. CDR3 size: 14 residues. This CDR3 is CASSDSSSTGEAFF. The CDR3 bases are TGTGCCAGCAGTGACTCGTCAAGTACAGGGGAAGCTTTCTTT.

This clone has just one count. A far larger clone is only one base removed, so a read error is likely. The CDR3 here is CASSYRSRGEQFF. CDR3 DNA: TGTGCCAGCAGTTACCGCTCCCGGGGTGAGCAGTTCTTC. The gene calls are TRBV27 and TRBJ2-1, with D possibly being TRBD2 (5 bases). CDR3 length: 13 amino acids. Between the trimmed V and J ends, which lost 4 bases and 9 bases, there was a span of 13 bases. CDR1 and CDR2 (germline): MNHEY, SMNVEV (reference sequence).

The chain has TRBV4-3 and TRBJ2-1, with TRBD2 matching 7 bases. The CDR3 runs 18 residues. Germline V lookup: CDR1 LGHNA, CDR2 YSLEER. The V gene end was trimmed by 0 bases and the J gene end by 5 bases; junction bases not matched to a gene: 13. Written as DNA, the CDR3 is TGCGCCAGCAGCCAAGAACCCCAACCGGGAGGAGAGCACAATGAGCAGTTCTTC. Translated: CASSQEPQPGGEHNEQFF.

This clone appeared once. The gene calls are TRBV7-7 and TRBJ2-5, with 7 positions matching TRBD2. Germline trimming cut 1 base from V and 5 bases from J; bases unmatched to any gene: 7. This CDR3 has 15 amino acids. Germline V gene data show CDR1 as SSHAT and CDR2 as FNYEAQ (reference sequence). CDR3 residues: CASSLGLARGETQYF. The CDR3 coding sequence is TGTGCCAGCAGCTTAGGACTAGCTCGTGGGGAGACCCAGTACTTC.

The genes are TRBV19 and TRBJ2-1; the D is unclear. V was pared by 3 bases and J by 0 bases, with 9 bases between. Germline V gene lookup returns CDR1 LNHDA and CDR2 SQIVND (reference sequence). The CDR3 sequence is 15 residues long. CDR3 sequence reads: CASSISGISYNEQFF. The CDR3 nucleotides read TGTGCCAGTAGTATTAGTGGGATCTCCTACAATGAGCAGTTCTTC.

The chain recombines TRBV28 with TRBJ2-3; TRBD2 might be the D (6 bases). The CDR3 is made up of 12 amino acids. Germline loops: CDR1 MDHEN, CDR2 SYDVKM. V was shortened by 11 bases and J by 5 bases, with 14 bases between the two germline ends. The CDR3 is CAGGARKDTQYF. The CDR3 DNA is TGTGCCGGCGGGGCGCGCAAAGATACGCAGTATTTT.

As for this clone: One end of the junction varies from germline; a read error may be responsible. V and J are TRBV7-7 and TRBJ2-2, with D perhaps TRBD1 (6 bases). The germline V gene has CDR1 SSHAT and CDR2 FNYEAQ (reference sequence). This CDR3 region has 14 residues. Here the CDR3 DNA reads TGTGCTAGCAGCCTTGGGGGCGGCACCGGGGAGCTGTTTTTT. It yields the protein CASSLGGGTGELFF.

The CDR3 loop is CSVDGWRGATNEKLFF. CDR3 bases: TGCAGCGTTGACGGGTGGAGGGGGGCAACTAATGAAAAACTGTTTTTT. The genes are TRBV29-1 and TRBJ1-4; D is perhaps TRBD1 (6 bases). Germline V gene sequence: CDR1 SQVTM, CDR2 ANQGSEA. This CDR3 spans 16 amino acids. Deletions cut 3 bases from V and 0 bases from J, with 14 bases between.

V and J are TRBV7-2 and TRBJ1-5, with 7 bases matching TRBD1. The CDR3 spans 15 residues. CDR1 SGHTA and CDR2 FQGNSA come from the germline V gene. With 1 base clipped from V and 3 bases from J, the junction kept 3 bases outside the gene matches. CDR3 amino acids: CASSLVRGPNQPQHF. In DNA, the CDR3 is TGTGCCAGCAGCTTAGTGAGGGGGCCCAATCAGCCCCAGCATTTT.

The chain couples TRBV18 to TRBJ2-7, with TRBD2 identical over 9 bases. Germline V gene sequence: CDR1 KGHSH, CDR2 LQKENI. V lost 3 bases, J lost 4 bases, and 10 bases stayed unmatched. This CDR3 region has 16 residues. The CDR3 here is CASSPTTASGNYEQYF. The CDR3 DNA follows: TGTGCCAGCTCACCTACGACGGCTAGCGGGAATTACGAGCAGTACTTC. The entire variable domain, with the rest obtained from reference TRBV18 and TRBJ2-7, is as follows: NAGVMQNPRHLVRRRGQEARLRCSPMKGHSHVYWYRQLPEEGLKFMVYLQKENIIDESGMPKERFSAEFPKEGPSILRIQQVVRGDSAAYFCASSPTTASGNYEQYFGPGTRLTVT.